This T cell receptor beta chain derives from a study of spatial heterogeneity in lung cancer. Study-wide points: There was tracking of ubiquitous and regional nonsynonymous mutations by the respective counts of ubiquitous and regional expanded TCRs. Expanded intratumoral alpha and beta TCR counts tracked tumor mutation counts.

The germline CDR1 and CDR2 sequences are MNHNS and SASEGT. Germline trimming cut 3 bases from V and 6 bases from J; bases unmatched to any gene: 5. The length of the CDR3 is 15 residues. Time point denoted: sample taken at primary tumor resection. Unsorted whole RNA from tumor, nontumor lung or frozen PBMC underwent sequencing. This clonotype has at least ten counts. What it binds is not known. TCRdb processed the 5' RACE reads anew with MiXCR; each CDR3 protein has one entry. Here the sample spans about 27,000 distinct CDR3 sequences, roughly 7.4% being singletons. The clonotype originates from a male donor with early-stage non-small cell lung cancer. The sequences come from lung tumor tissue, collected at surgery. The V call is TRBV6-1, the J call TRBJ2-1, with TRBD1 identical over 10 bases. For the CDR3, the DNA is TGTGCCAGCAGTGAGGGGACAGGGGTAATCAATGAGCAGTTCTTC. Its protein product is CASSEGTGVINEQFF.